This T cell receptor (beta chain) stems from a study of sequential checkpoint blockade in melanoma (dated by TCRdb to between 2019 and 2020). In the study overall: Patients were assigned by 1:1 randomization to either first-line nivolumab followed by ipilimumab (arm A) or ipilimumab followed by nivolumab (arm B). Maintenance nivolumab came after both trial sequences. Broader findings and caveats from the paper: The model for predicting response that combines TCR metrics with mutation burden needs to be validated in larger, independent patient cohorts.

According to the study, the label for this sample's treatment or condition signals: randomized to nivolumab then ipilimumab (arm A) or the reverse (arm B). None of the patients in the trial had previously been given DNA-damaging chemotherapy. On a FACS Aria II flow cytometer, live CD3+CD8+ cells that were negative for CD19 and CD56 were sorted from thawed PBMCs. Samples came from patients with melanoma in CheckMate 064, a randomized, open-label phase II trial of sequential checkpoint blockade. Leukapheresis was used to collect peripheral blood mononuclear cells, which were then purified with Ficoll-Paque and frozen in human serum with roughly 10% DMSO. Immediately after sorting, the purity of sorted blood CD3+CD8+ cells was verified to be >95%, after which DNA was extracted. A note on this clone: Its antigen remains undetermined. The input lacks base qualities; no much larger clone sits a single base away.

TCRbeta CDR3 regions were immunosequenced from genomic DNA with the immunoSEQ Assay. Before high-throughput sequencing, the genomic DNA was amplified using bias-controlled multiplex PCR. For the original study's pipeline: To quantify the absolute abundance of each unique TCRbeta CDR3 region, the sequences were collapsed and filtered. Clonality, defined as 1 minus Pielou's evenness, was calculated using only productive rearrangements. A previously published method was used to identify clones whose frequencies were significantly greater in on-treatment samples than in baseline samples. Entries here come from immuneACCESS through TCRdb and include only in-frame sequences with V and J called. Some clones fail to appear in such tables; in the studies checked, an unresolved V gene covers under half of the shortfall, and the cause of the remainder is unknown. That table gives V, J and clone size, and the DNA gave D and trimming. The sample table lists just over 9,000 clones, about 71% of them with a count of one. The ten largest clones capture nearly 25% of the sample.

V lost 4 bases and J lost 4 bases, and the count of bases not matched to a germline gene is 3. Taken from cysteine to phenylalanine, the CDR3 has 14 residues. Here the CDR3 DNA is all that survives: 42 bases in frame from base 1. CDR1 and CDR2, looked up from the germline V gene, are SGDLS and YYNGEE. The sequence came from a human donor with melanoma. The V and J segments used are TRBV9 and TRBJ2-2; TRBD2 fits 8 bases in the junction. This specimen was CD8+ T cells sorted from blood (inferred from file names), taken from a patient given nivolumab and ipilimumab in sequence. DNA sequence: TGTGCCAGCAGCCCGGGAGGGGCCACCGGGGAGCTGTTTTTT. Translated, it gives CASSPGGATGELFF.